This entry concerns a single T cell receptor (beta chain). Its antigen is not yet known. No base quality values were provided; no much bigger clone lies one nucleotide off. The entry originates in a study of PD-1 blockade in classical Hodgkin lymphoma (dated by TCRdb to 2018 to 2020). Turning to the overall study: Nivolumab dosing was 3 mg/kg intravenously every 2 weeks, continuing until either disease progression or unacceptable toxicity. The study used CyTOF and TCR beta sequencing to define a peripheral blood immune signature of response to PD-1 blockade in classical Hodgkin lymphoma. What the work shows at the level of the full study, not this receptor alone: Lower diversity was observed in patients in whom nivolumab was started less than 1 year after ASCT, and these patients were excluded from later analyses so that confounding by immune reconstitution would be avoided. Trial patients achieving complete response had baseline diversity similar to newly diagnosed patients, whereas partial responders and progressors had significantly lower diversity. Newly diagnosed patients were reported to have lower baseline TCR diversity than healthy donors, and relapsed/refractory patients were reported to have lower baseline TCR diversity still. The study was restricted to a single clinical trial cohort, and the causes of repertoire differences, possibly disease activity or prior therapy, were left undefined. A significant rise by C4D1 was seen in CD4+ but not CD8+ TCR diversity (p=0.0027 vs p=0.16), with the rise being most apparent in complete responders (p=0.02).

The Qiagen DNeasy kit was used to extract genomic DNA from unsorted PBMCs and from the negatively selected CD4+ and CD8+ fractions. TCR beta CDR3 regions were amplified by immunoSEQ multiplex PCR using primers annealing to V and J segments. A synthetic immune receptor repertoire was used to minimize amplification bias, and any residual bias was removed computationally once sequencing was done. In the paper's pipeline: Repertoire diversity was quantified as the Shannon entropy index using custom Python scripts. Unsorted, CD4+ and CD8+ repertoires were analyzed separately, except in combined analyses where CD4+ and CD8+ sequences were merged in silico. Clonal expansion was defined as at least a 2-fold frequency increase after treatment relative to C1D1, with a pseudocount of 0.5 for undetected baseline clones. Singleton clones were defined as clones with 0 or 1 copy at C1D1, and non-singleton clones were defined as clones with 2 or more copies. By matching protein sequences in sorted samples from the same patient, clones expanded in unsorted samples were annotated as CD4+, CD8+ or unknown. Diversity changes from C1D1 to C4D1 were tested in paired samples using Wilcoxon tests. The table comes from immuneACCESS by way of TCRdb, which keeps in-frame sequences with V and J called. Part of the clones is missing from these tables; in studies checked, under half for an unresolved V gene and the rest for unknown reasons. That table gives V, J and clone size, and the DNA gave D and trimming. The sample profile shows around 40,000 clones; approximately 71% of them were found once. The ten biggest clones cover over 2.5% of the sample.

The germline V gene sets CDR1 to LGHNA and CDR2 to YSLEER. Its CDR3 holds 15 amino acids, cysteine through phenylalanine. This entry keeps only the CDR3 DNA: 45 bases, framed from base 1. The sample's time point, from its label and the paper: cycle 1 day 1 (C1D1), immediately before nivolumab initiation. Relapse after autologous stem cell transplantation had occurred in all trial patients, and cohorts A, B and C were distinguished by prior brentuximab vedotin exposure. The trial cohort included 55 to 60 patients with relapsed/refractory classical Hodgkin lymphoma, and each patient had a best overall response of complete response, partial response or progressive disease. Single-agent nivolumab was administered to trial patients in the multi-cohort phase II CheckMate 205 trial. Best overall response was determined by an independent review committee according to the 2007 International Working Group response criteria. Trial PBMCs were collected immediately before nivolumab initiation (C1D1) and during therapy at cycle 2 day 1 and cycle 4 day 1. Peripheral blood was collected in 8 mL Vacutainer Cell Preparation Tubes, from which PBMCs were isolated by centrifugation and then cryopreserved.

The sequencing here drew on peripheral blood mononuclear cells (PBMCs), taken at baseline. The sequence was obtained from a human donor with classical Hodgkin lymphoma. The chain uses TRBV4-3 and TRBJ2-5; 10 central bases correspond to TRBD1. The DNA end is a closer match to TRBJ2-7, so the J assignment may be wrong. The CDR3 region has the sequence CASSQDMGTGDEQYF. The DNA sequence is TGCGCCAGCAGCCAAGATATGGGGACAGGGGACGAGCAGTACTTC.